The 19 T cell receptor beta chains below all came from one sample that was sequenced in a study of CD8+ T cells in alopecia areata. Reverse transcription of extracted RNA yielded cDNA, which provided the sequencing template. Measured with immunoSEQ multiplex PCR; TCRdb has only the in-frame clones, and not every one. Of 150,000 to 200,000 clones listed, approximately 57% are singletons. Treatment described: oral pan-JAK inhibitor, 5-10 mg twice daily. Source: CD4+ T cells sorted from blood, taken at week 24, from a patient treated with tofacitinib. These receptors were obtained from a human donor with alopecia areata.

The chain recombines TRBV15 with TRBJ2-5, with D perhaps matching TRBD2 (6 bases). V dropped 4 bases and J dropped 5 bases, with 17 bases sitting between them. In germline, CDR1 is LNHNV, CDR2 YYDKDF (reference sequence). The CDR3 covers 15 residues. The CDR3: CATSKGDLAWETQYF. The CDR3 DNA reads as TGTGCCACCAGCAAAGGGGACTTAGCATGGGAGACCCAGTACTTC.

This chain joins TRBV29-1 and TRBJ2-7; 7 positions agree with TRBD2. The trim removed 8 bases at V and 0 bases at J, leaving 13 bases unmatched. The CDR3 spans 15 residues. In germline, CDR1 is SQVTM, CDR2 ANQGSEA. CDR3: CSHTAWGGSSYEQYF. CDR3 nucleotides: TGCAGCCACACTGCTTGGGGGGGGAGCTCCTACGAGCAGTACTTC.

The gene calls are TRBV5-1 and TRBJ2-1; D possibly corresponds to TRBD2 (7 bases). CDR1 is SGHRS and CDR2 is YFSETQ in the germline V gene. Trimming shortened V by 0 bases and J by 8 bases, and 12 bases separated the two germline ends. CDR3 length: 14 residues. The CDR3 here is CASSLVRGGDEQFF. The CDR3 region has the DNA TGCGCCAGCAGCTTGGTTAGGGGGGGAGATGAGCAGTTCTTC.

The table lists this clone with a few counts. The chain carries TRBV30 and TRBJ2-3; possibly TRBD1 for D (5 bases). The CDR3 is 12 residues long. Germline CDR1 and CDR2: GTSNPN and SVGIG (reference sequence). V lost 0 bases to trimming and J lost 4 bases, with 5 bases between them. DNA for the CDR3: TGTGCCTGGAGTGTGACAGCAGATACGCAGTATTTT. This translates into CAWSVTADTQYF.

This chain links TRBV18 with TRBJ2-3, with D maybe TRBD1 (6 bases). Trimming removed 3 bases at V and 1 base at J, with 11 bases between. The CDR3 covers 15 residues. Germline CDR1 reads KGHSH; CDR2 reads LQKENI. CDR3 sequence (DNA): TGTGCCAGCTCACCTGGACAGCCCGGCACAGATACGCAGTATTTT. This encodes CASSPGQPGTDTQYF.

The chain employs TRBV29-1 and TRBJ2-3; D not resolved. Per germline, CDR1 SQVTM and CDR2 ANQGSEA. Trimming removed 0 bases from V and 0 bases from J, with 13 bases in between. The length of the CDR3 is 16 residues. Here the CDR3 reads CSVEDGLQTSTDTQYF. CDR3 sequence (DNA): TGCAGCGTTGAAGATGGGCTACAAACTAGCACAGATACGCAGTATTTT.

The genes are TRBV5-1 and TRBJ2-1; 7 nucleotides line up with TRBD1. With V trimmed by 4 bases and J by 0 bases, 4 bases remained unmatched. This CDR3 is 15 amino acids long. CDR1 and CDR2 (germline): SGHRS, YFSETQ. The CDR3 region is CASSPRDSSYNEQFF. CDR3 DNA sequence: TGCGCCAGCAGCCCCCGGGACAGCTCCTACAATGAGCAGTTCTTC.

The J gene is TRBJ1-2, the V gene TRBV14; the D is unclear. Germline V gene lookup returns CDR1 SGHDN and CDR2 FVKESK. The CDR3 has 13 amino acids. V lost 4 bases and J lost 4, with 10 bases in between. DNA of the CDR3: TGTGCCAGCAGCCTCGGAGGGCCCTATGGCTACACCTTC. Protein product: CASSLGGPYGYTF.

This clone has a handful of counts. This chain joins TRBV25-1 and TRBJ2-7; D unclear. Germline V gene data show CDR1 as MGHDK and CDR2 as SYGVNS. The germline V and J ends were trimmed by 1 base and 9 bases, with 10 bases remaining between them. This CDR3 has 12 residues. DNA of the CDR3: TGTGCCAGCAGTGAATCCCGCGGTGTGCAGTACTTC. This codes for CASSESRGVQYF.

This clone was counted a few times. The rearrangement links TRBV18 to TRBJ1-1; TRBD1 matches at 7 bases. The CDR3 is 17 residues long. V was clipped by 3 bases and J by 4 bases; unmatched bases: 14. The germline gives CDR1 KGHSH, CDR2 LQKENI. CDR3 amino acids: CASSPGSRQGHGTEAFF. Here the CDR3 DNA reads TGTGCCAGCTCACCGGGCTCCCGACAGGGCCATGGCACTGAAGCTTTCTTT. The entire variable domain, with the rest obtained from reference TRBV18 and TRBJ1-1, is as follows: NAGVMQNPRHLVRRRGQEARLRCSPMKGHSHVYWYRQLPEEGLKFMVYLQKENIIDESGMPKERFSAEFPKEGPSILRIQQVVRGDSAAYFCASSPGSRQGHGTEAFFGQGTRLTVV.

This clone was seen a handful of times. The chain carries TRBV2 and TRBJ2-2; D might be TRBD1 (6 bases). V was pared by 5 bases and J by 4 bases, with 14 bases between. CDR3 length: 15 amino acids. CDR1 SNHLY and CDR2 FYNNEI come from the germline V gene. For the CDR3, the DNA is TGTGCCAGCAGTCGGAATACAGGGTTCACCGGGGAGCTGTTTTTT. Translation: CASSRNTGFTGELFF. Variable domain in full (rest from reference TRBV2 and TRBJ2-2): EPEVTQTPSHQVTQMGQEVILRCVPISNHLYFYWYRQILGQKVEFLVSFYNNEISEKSEIFDDQFSVERPDGSNFTLKIRSTKLEDSAMYFCASSRNTGFTGELFFGEGSRLTVL.

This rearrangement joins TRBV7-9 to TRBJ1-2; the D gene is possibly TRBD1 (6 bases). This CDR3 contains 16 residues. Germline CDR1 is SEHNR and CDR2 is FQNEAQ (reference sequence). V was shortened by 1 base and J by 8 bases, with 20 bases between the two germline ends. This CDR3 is CASSLDVAGVIKGYTF. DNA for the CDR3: TGTGCCAGCAGCTTAGACGTGGCAGGGGTTATAAAAGGCTACACCTTC.

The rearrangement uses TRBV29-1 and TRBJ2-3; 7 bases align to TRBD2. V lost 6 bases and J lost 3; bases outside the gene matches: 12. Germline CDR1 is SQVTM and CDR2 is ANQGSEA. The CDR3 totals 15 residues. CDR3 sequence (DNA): TGCAGCGTCGTACGTACTAGGACTAGGACAGATACGCAGTATTTT. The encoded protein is CSVVRTRTRTDTQYF.

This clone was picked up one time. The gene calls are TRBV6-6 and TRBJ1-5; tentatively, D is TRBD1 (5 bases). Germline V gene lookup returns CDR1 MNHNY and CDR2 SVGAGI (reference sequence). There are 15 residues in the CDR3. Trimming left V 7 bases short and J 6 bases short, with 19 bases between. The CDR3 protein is CASTETDRGGQPQHF. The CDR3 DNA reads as TGTGCCAGCACGGAAACGGATCGGGGGGGTCAGCCCCAGCATTTT.

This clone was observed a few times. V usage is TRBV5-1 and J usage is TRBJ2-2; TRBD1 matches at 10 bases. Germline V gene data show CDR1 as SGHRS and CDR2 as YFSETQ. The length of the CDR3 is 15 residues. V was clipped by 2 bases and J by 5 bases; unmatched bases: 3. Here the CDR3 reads CASSFRTGGTGELFF. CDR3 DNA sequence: TGCGCCAGCAGCTTCCGGACAGGGGGTACCGGGGAGCTGTTTTTT.

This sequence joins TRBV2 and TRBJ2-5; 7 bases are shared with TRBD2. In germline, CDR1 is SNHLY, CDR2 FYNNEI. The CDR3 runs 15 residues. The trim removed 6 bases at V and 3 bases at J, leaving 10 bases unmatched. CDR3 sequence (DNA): TGTGCCAGCAGGGTGGAAGCGGGGTTCGAAGAGACCCAGTACTTC. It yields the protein CASRVEAGFEETQYF.

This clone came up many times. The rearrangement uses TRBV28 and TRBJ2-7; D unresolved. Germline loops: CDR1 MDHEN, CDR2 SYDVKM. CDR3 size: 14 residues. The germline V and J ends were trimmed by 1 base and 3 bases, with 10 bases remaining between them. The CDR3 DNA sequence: TGTGCCAGCAGTTTATCAGCACGGCTCTACGAGCAGTACTTC. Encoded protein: CASSLSARLYEQYF.

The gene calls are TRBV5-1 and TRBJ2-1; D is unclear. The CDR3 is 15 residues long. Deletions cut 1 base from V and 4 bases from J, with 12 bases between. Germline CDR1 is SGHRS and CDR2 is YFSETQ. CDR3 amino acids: CASSLTVQVYNEQFF. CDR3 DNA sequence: TGCGCCAGCAGCTTGACAGTCCAGGTTTACAATGAGCAGTTCTTC.

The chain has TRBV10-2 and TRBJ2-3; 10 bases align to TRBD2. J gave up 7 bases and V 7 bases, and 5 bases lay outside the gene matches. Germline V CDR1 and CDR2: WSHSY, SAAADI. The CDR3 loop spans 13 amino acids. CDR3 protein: CASTPSGGNTQYF. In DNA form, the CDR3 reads TGCGCCAGCACTCCTAGCGGGGGTAATACGCAGTATTTT.